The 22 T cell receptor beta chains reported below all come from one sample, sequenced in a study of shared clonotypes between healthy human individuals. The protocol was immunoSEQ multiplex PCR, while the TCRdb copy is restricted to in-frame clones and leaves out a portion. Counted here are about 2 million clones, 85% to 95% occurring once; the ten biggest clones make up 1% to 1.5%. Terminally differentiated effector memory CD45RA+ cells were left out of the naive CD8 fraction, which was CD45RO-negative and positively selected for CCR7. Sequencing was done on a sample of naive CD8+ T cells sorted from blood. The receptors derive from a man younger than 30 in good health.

DNA for the CDR3: TGTGCCAGCAGTGCGGACTTGAGCTCCTACGAGCAGTACTTC. Encoded protein: CASSADLSSYEQYF. The gene calls are TRBV6-5 and TRBJ2-7; a weak D match, TRBD2 (5 bases). Germline V gene lookup returns CDR1 MNHEY and CDR2 SVGAGI. This CDR3 comprises 14 residues. Trimming took off 5 bases at V and 0 bases at J, with 11 bases between the two ends.

DNA for the CDR3: TGTGCCAGCAGCTCCGACCGGGCGGAACGCTACGAGCAGTACTTC. Translated: CASSSDRAERYEQYF. V is TRBV13 and J is TRBJ2-7; D is unresolved. The CDR3 has 15 amino acids. Germline V CDR1 and CDR2: PRHDT, FYEKMQ (reference sequence). V was clipped by 4 bases and J by 3 bases, with 16 bases between them.

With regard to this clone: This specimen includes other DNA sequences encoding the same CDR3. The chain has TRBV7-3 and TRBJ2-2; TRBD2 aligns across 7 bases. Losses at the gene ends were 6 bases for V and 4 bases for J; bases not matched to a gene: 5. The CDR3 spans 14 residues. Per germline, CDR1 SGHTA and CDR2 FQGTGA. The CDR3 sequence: CASSSTGGTGELFF. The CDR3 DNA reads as TGTGCCAGCAGTTCAACGGGGGGCACCGGGGAGCTGTTTTTT.

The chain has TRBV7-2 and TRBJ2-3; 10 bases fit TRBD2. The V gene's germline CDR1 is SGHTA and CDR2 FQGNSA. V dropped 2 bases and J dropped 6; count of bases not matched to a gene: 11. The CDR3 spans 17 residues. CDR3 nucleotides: TGTGCCAGCAGCTTACTAGCGGGAGTGATTCTGCGGGATACGCAGTATTTT. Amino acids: CASSLLAGVILRDTQYF. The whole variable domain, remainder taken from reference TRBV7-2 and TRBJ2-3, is GAGVSQSPSNKVTEKGKDVELRCDPISGHTALYWYRQSLGQGLEFLIYFQGNSAPDKSGLPSDRFSAERTGGSVSTLTIQRTQQEDSAVYLCASSLLAGVILRDTQYFGPGTRLTVL.

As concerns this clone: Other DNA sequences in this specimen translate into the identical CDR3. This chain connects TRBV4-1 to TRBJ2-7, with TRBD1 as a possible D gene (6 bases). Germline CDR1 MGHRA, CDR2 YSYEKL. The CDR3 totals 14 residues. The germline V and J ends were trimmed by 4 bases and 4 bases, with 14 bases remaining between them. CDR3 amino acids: CASSPRDTAYEQYF. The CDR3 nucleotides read TGCGCCAGCAGCCCTCGGGACACCGCATACGAGCAGTACTTC.

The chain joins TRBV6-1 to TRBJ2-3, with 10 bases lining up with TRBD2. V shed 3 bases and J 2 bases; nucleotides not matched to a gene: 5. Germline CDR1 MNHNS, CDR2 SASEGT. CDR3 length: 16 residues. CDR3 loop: CASSELSGGLTDTQYF. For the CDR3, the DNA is TGTGCCAGCAGTGAGCTTAGCGGGGGGCTCACAGATACGCAGTATTTT.

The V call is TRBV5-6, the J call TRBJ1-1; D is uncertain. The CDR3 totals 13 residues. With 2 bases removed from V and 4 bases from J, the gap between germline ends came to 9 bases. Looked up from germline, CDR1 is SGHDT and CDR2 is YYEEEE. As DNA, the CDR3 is TGTGCCAGCAGCTTTGCGTTAGGCACTGAAGCTTTCTTT. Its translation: CASSFALGTEAFF.

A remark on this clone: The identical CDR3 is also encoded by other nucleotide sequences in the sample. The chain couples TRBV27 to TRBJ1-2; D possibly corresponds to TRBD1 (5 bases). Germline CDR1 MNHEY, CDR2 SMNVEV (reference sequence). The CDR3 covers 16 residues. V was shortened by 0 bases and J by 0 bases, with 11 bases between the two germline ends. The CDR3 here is CASSLSGGEANYGYTF. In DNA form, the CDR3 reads TGTGCCAGCAGTTTATCGGGAGGGGAAGCTAACTATGGCTACACCTTC.

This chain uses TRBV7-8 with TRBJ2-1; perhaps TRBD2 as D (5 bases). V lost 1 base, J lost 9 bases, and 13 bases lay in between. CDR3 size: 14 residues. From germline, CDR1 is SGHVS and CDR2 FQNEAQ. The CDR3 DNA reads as TGTGCCAGCAGCTTAGACCCAGGACTGGTTGAGCAGTTCTTC. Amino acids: CASSLDPGLVEQFF.

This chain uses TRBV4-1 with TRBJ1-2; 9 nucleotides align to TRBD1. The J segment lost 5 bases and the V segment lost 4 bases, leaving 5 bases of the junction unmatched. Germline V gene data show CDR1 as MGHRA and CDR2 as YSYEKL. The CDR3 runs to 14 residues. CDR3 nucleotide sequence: TGCGCCAGCAGCCCAGGGACAGGGATATATGGCTACACCTTC. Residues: CASSPGTGIYGYTF.

This CDR3 reads CASSQRDSGRYPSSYEQYF. CDR3 bases: TGCGCCAGCAGTCAGAGAGATAGCGGGAGGTACCCTAGCTCCTACGAGCAGTACTTC. The chain links TRBV23-1 to TRBJ2-7; 10 bases fit TRBD2. TRBV23-1 is an ORF; its function is uncertain. With V trimmed by 3 bases and J by 0 bases, 14 bases remained unmatched. This CDR3 has 19 residues.

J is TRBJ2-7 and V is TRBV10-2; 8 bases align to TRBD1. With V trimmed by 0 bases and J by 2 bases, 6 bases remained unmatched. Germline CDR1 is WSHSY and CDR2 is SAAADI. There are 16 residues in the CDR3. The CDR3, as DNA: TGCGCCAGCAGTGAGTCGAGACAGGGGACCGCCTACGAGCAGTACTTC. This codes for CASSESRQGTAYEQYF.

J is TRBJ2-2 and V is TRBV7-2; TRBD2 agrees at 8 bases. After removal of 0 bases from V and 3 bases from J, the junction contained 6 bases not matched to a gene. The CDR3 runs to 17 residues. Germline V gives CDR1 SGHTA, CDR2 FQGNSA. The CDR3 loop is CASSLASGSWDTGELFF. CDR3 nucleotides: TGTGCCAGCAGCTTAGCCAGCGGGAGTTGGGACACCGGGGAGCTGTTTTTT.

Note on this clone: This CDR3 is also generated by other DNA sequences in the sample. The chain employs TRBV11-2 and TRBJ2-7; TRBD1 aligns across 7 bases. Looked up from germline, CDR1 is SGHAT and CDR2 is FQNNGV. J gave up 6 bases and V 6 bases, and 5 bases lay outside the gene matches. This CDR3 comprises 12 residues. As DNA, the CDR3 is TGTGCCAGCAGTTTAACAGGGGTCGAGCAGTACTTC. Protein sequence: CASSLTGVEQYF.

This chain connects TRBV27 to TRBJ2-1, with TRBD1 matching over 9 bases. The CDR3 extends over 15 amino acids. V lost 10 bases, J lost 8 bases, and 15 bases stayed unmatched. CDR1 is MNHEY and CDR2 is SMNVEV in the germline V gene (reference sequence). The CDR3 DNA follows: TGTGCCACCTCCTTAAACAGGGGGCAAGGCGATGAGCAGTTCTTC. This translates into CATSLNRGQGDEQFF.

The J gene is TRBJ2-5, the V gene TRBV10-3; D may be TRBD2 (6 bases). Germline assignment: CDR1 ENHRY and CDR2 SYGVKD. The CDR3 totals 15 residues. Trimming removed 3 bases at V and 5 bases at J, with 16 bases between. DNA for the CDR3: TGTGCCATCAGTGACATAGTGTGGGGGGATGAGACCCAGTACTTC. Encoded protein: CAISDIVWGDETQYF.

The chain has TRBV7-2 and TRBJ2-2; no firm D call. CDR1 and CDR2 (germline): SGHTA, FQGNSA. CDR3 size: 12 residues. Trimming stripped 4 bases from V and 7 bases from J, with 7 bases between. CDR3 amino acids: CASSSAVGELFF. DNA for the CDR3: TGTGCCAGCAGCTCCGCAGTCGGGGAGCTGTTTTTT. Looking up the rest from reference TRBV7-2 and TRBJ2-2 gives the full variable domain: GAGVSQSPSNKVTEKGKDVELRCDPISGHTALYWYRQSLGQGLEFLIYFQGNSAPDKSGLPSDRFSAERTGGSVSTLTIQRTQQEDSAVYLCASSSAVGELFFGEGSRLTVL.

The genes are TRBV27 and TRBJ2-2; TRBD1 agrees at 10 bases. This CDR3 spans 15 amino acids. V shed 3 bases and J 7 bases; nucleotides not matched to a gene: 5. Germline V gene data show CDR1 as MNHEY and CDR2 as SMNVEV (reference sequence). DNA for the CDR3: TGTGCCAGCAGTTTGACAGGGGGCGATAGCGGGGAGCTGTTTTTT. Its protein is CASSLTGGDSGELFF.

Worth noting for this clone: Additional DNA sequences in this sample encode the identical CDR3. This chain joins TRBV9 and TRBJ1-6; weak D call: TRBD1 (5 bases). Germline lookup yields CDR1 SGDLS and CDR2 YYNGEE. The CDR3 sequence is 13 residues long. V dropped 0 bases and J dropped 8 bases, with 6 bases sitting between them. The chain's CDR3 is CASSVGGDSPLHF. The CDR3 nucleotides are TGTGCCAGCAGCGTAGGAGGGGATTCACCCCTCCACTTT.

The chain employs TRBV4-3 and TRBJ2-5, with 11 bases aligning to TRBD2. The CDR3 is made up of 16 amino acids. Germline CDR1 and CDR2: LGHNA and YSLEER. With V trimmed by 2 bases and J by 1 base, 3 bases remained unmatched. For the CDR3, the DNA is TGCGCCAGCAGCCAATCGGGACTAGCGGTCCAAGAGACCCAGTACTTC. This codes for CASSQSGLAVQETQYF.

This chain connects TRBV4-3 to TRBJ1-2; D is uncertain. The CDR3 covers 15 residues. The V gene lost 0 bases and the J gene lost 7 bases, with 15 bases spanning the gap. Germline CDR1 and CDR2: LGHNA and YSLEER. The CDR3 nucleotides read TGCGCCAGCAGCCAAGACCTCCAGACTTCTCTTGGCTACACCTTC. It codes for CASSQDLQTSLGYTF.

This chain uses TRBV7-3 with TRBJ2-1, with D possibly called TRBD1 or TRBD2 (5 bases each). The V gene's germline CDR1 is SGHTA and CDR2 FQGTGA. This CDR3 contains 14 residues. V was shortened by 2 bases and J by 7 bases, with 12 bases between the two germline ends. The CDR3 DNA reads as TGTGCCAGCAGCTTACCGGGACCGTTGAATGAGCAGTTCTTC. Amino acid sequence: CASSLPGPLNEQFF.